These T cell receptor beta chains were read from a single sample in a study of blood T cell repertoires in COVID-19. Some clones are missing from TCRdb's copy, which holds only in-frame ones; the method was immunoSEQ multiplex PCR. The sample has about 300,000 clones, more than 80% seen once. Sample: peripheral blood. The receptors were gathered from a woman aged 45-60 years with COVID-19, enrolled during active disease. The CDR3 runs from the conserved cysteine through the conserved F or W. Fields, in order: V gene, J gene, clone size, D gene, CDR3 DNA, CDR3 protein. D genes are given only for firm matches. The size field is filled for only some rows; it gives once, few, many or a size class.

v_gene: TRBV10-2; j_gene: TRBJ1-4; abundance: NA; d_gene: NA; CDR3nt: TGCGCCAGCTCCTCTTCCGGGGGATCTCCTGAAAAACTGTTTTTT; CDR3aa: CASSSSGGSPEKLFF
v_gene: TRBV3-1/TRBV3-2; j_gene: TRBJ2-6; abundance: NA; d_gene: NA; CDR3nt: TGTGCCAGCAGCCATCCTCCCCCGGTTGGGGCCAACGTCCTGACTTTC; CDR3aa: CASSHPPPVGANVLTF
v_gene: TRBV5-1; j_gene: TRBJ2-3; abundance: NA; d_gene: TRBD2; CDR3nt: TGCGCCAGCAGCCCGGGGGGGATTACAGATACGCAGTATTTT; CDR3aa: CASSPGGITDTQYF
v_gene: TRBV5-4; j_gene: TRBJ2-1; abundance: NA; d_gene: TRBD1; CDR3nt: TGTGCCAGCAGCTTAGGACAGGGGGCGCTTAAGGGCTACAATGAGCAGTTCTTC; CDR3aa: CASSLGQGALKGYNEQFF
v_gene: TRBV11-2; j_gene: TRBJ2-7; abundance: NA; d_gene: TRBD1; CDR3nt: TGTGCCAGCAGCTTAGGGACAGGGGCCAAAGGATACGAGCAGTACTTC; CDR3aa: CASSLGTGAKGYEQYF
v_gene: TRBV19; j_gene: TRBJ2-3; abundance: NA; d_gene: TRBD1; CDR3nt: TGTGCCAGTACCCCACAGGGGTTTGATACGCAGTATTTT; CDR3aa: CASTPQGFDTQYF
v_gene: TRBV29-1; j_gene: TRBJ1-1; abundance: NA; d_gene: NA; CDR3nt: TGCAGCGTTGATGACGGACACGCAAAGAACACTGAAGCTTTCTTT; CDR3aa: CSVDDGHAKNTEAFF
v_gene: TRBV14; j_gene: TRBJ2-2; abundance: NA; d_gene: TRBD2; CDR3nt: TGTGCCAGCAGCCCCGGACTAGCGGGGCAGACCGGGGAGCTGTTTTTT; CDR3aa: CASSPGLAGQTGELFF
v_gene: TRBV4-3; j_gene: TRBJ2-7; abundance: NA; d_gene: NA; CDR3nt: TGCGCCAGCAGCCAAGCTTCCGGGTACTACGAGCAGTACTTC; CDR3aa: CASSQASGYYEQYF
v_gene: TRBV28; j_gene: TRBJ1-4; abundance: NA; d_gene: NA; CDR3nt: TGTGCCAGCAAATTGGGAGTATTGGAAAAACTGTTTTTT; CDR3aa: CASKLGVLEKLFF
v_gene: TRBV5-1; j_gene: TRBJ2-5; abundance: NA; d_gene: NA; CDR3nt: TGCGCCAGCAGCTATGCATCCGGGAGCCAAGAGACCCAGTACTTC; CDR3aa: CASSYASGSQETQYF
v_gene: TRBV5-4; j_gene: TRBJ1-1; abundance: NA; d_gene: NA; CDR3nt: TGTGCCAGCAGCGGGGGGAGGCCGAACACTGAAGCTTTCTTT; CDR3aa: CASSGGRPNTEAFF
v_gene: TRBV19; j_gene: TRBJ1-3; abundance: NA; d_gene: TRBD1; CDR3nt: TGTGCCAGTAGTATCTCAGGGGACAGGGATGGCACCATATATTTT; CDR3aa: CASSISGDRDGTIYF
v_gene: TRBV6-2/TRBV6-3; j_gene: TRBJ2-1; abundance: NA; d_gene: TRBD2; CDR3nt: TGTGCCAGCAGTGCCCGCTCTCCTACTAGCGGGGGGGTAAGCTCCTACAATGAGCAGTTCTTC; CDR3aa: CASSARSPTSGGVSSYNEQFF
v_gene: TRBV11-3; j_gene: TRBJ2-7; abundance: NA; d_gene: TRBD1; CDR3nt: TGTGCCAGCAGCTGGGACAGGGGGCCTATGTACTTC; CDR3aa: CASSWDRGPMYF
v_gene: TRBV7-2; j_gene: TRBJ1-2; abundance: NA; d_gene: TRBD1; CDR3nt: TGTGCCAGCAGCCCTCAGGGACAGGGGCCGCTTTATGGCTACACCTTC; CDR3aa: CASSPQGQGPLYGYTF
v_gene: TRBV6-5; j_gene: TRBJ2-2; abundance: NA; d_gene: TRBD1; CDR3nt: TGTGCCAGCAGTAAACGGACAGGGGCCGGCGGGGAGCTGTTTTTT; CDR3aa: CASSKRTGAGGELFF
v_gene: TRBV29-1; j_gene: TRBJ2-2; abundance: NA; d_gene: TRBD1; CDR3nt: TGCAGCGTTGTTGACAGGGACCCGAACACCGGGGAGCTGTTTTTT; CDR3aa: CSVVDRDPNTGELFF
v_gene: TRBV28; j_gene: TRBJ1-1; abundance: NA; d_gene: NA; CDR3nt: TGTGCCAGCAGTTTGGGCCGCCTGGACACTGAAGCTTTCTTT; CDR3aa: CASSLGRLDTEAFF
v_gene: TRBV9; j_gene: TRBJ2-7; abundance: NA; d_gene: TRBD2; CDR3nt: TGTGCCAGCAGCGTAGATTCGGGAGGGAGCTCCTACGAGCAGTACTTC; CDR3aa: CASSVDSGGSSYEQYF
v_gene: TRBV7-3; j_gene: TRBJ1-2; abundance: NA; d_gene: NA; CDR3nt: TGTGCCAGCAGCTTAGCGGGCTCCGGGGACTATGGCTACACCTTC; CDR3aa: CASSLAGSGDYGYTF
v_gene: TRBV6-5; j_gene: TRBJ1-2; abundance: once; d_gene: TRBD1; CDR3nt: TGTGCCAGCAGTAGGACAGGGTTTGAAGATGGCTACACCTTC; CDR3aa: CASSRTGFEDGYTF
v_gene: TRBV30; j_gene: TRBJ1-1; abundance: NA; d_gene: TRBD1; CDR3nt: TGTGCCTGGAACACACAGGGGGGAACTGAAGCTTTCTTT; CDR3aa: CAWNTQGGTEAFF
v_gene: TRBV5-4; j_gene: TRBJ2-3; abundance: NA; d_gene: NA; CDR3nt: TGTGCCAGCAGACCTAGTTTCACAGATACGCAGTATTTT; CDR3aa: CASRPSFTDTQYF
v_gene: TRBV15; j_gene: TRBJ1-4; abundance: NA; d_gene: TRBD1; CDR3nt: TGTGCCACCAAGGACAGGGGGAGCAAGAATGAAAAACTGTTTTTT; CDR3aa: CATKDRGSKNEKLFF
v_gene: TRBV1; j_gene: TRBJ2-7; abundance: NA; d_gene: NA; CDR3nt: TGCACCAGCAGCCGAAGAAAGCGGGAGACCCCGGACTCACACGCATACGAGCAGTACTTC; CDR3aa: CTSSRRKRETPDSHAYEQYF
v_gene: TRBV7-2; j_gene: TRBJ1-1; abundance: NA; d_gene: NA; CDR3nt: TGTGCCAGCAGCTTTCAGAGGGCCACCCGACTCACTGAAGCTTTCTTT; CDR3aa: CASSFQRATRLTEAFF
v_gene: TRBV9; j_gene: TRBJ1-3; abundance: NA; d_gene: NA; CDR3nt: TGTGCCAGCAGCCCTGGGACAACTGGAAACACCATATATTTT; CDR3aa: CASSPGTTGNTIYF
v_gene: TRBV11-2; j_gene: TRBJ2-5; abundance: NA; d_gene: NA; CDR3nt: TGTGCCAGCAGCTCGCGGCCGGGGGTAAAGACCCAGTACTTC; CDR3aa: CASSSRPGVKTQYF
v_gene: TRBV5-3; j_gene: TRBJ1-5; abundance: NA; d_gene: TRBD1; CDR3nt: TGTGCCAGAAGCCTACTTGATCGGGACAGCCGCAATCAGCCCCAGCATTTT; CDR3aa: CARSLLDRDSRNQPQHF
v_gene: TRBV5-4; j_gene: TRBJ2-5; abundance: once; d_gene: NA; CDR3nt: TGTGCCAGCAGCTTGATCGGACTTCAAGAGACCCAGTACTTC; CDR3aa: CASSLIGLQETQYF
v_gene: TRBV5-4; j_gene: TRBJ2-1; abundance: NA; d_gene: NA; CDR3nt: TGTGCCAGCAGGGGACAAGCTGGCCCCTACAATGAGCAGTTCTTC; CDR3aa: CASRGQAGPYNEQFF
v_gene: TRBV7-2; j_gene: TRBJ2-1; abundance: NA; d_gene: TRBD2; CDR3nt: TGTGCCAGCAGCTTAAGGACTAGCGGGAGCGCGAATGAGCAGTTCTTC; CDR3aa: CASSLRTSGSANEQFF
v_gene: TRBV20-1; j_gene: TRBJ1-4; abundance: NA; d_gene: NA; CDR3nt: TGCAGTGCTAGCCTCAGGGGAAAACTGTTTTTT; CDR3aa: CSASLRGKLFF
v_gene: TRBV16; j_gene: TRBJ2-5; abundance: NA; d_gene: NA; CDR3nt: TGTGCCAGCAGCCAATCTACTAGTCCCCAAGAGACCCAGTACTTC; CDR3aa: CASSQSTSPQETQYF
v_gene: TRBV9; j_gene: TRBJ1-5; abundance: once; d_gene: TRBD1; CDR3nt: TGTGCCAGCAGCGCTGGACAGGATCAGCCCCAGCATTTT; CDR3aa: CASSAGQDQPQHF
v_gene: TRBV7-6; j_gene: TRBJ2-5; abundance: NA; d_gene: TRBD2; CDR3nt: TGTGCCAGCAGCACCTTGACTAGCGGGAAAGAGACCCAGTACTTC; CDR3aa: CASSTLTSGKETQYF
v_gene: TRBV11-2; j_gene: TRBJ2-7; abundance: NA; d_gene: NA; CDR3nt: TGTGCCAGCAGCTTAATTGCGGGGTACGAGCAGTACTTC; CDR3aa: CASSLIAGYEQYF
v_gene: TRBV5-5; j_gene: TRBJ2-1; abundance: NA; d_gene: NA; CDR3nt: TGTGCCAGCAGCTTCACTACTAGGTCCTTCTCCAATGAGCAGTTCTTC; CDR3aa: CASSFTTRSFSNEQFF
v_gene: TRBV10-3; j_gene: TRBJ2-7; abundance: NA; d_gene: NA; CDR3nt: TGTGCCATCAGGGGGGAGGGGGTGTCAACCTACGAGCAGTACTTC; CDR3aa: CAIRGEGVSTYEQYF
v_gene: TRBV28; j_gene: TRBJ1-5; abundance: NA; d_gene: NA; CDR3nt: TGTGCCAGCAGTTCTCGCAGTATTTATCAGCCCCAGCATTTT; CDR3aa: CASSSRSIYQPQHF
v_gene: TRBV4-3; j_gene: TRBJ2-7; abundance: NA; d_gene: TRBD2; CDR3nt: TGCGCCAGCAGCCAAGCGGCTAGCGGGGGGTGGGAGCAGTACTTC; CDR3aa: CASSQAASGGWEQYF
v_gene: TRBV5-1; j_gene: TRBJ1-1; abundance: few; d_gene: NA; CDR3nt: TGCGCCAGCAGGACCTCCACGGGAAACACTGAAGCTTTCTTT; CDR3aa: CASRTSTGNTEAFF
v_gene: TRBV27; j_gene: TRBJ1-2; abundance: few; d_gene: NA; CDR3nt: TGTGCCAGCGCGACCGCGGGGTACTATGGCTACACCTTC; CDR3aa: CASATAGYYGYTF
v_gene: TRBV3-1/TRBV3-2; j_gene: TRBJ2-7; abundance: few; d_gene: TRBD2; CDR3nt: TGTGCCAGCAGCCAACCCTTAGGCGCGGGAGGGGGAATCGAGCAGTACTTC; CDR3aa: CASSQPLGAGGGIEQYF
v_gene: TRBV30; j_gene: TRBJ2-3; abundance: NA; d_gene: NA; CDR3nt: TGTGCCTGGAGTGGGGGGGTGGATACGCAGTATTTT; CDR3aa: CAWSGGVDTQYF
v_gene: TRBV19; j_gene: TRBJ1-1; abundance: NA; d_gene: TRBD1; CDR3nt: TGTGCCAGTAGTCAGGGGACAGTACTTTCTGAAGCTTTCTTT; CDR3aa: CASSQGTVLSEAFF
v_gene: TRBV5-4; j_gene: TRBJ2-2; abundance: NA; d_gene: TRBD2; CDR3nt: TGTGCCAGCAGTCCCGTGGTAGCGGGAGATACCGGGGAGCTGTTTTTT; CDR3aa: CASSPVVAGDTGELFF
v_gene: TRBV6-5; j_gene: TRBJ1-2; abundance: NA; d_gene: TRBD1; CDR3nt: TGTGCCAGCAGTATACAGGGGGCGGTCTATGGCTACACCTTC; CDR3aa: CASSIQGAVYGYTF
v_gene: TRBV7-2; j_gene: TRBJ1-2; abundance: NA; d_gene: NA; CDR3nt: TGTGCCAGCAGCCTCCTAAGGGGTCCGATTGCGGGGGCCAATGGCTACACCTTC; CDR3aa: CASSLLRGPIAGANGYTF
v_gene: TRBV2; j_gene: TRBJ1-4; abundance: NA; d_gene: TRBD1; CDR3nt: TGTGCCAGCAGTGAAACTGGGACAGGGCGTGAAAAACTGTTTTTT; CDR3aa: CASSETGTGREKLFF
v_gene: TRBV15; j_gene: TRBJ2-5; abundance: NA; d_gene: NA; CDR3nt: TGTGCCACCTCGCGGGGGCCGGAGACCCAGTACTTC; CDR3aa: CATSRGPETQYF